This T cell receptor beta chain appears in the sequencing data of a study of shared clonotypes between healthy human individuals. Study-wide context: CD4 naive cells filled three plates per donor, CD4 memory three, CD8 naive two and CD8 memory one. Notes on the study in general: Naive subsets generally exceeded memory subsets in estimated richness.

Generated by immunoSEQ multiplex PCR, the TCRdb table keeps only in-frame clones and is missing some. Here the sample spans approximately 2,300,000 clones, roughly 90% being singletons. To note about this clone: Its antigen is still unknown.

There are 17 residues in the CDR3. Germline loops: CDR1 ENHRY, CDR2 SYGVKD. Trimming at V came to 4 bases and at J to 7 bases, leaving 11 bases not matched to a gene. This clonotype was sampled from a young man in good health. Some clones in this sample may be carry-over from other donors' samples. The J gene is TRBJ2-2, the V gene TRBV10-3; 11 bases line up with TRBD2. Input material: naive CD4+ T cells from PBMCs. Subset denoted: CD45RA+ positively selected. DNA for the CDR3: TGTGCCATCAGTGGAATACTAGCGGGAGAAGTGGGCGGGGAGCTGTTTTTT. It translates to CAISGILAGEVGGELFF.